The 13 T cell receptor beta chains below all came from one sample that was sequenced in a study of blood T cell repertoires in COVID-19. Measured with immunoSEQ multiplex PCR; TCRdb has only the in-frame clones, and not every one. The table records under 250,000 clones, 65% to 85% of them present only once. Sequenced sample: peripheral blood. The receptors were gathered from a woman in her sixties with acute or convalescent COVID-19.

The V and J genes are TRBV13 and TRBJ1-1, with a possible D match to TRBD1 (5 bases). The germline V and J ends were trimmed by 1 base and 4 bases, with 10 bases remaining between them. The V gene's germline CDR1 is PRHDT and CDR2 FYEKMQ (reference sequence). The CDR3 length is 14 residues. CDR3 sequence (DNA): TGTGCCAGCAGCTTAGAGGGGATGGGCACTGAAGCTTTCTTT. This codes for CASSLEGMGTEAFF.

To note about this clone: The junction and the germline gene differ at one end; a read error may be behind it. This chain links TRBV6-5 with TRBJ1-1; perhaps TRBD1 as D (5 bases). This CDR3 has 11 residues. CDR1 is MNHEY, CDR2 SVGAGI, per germline. The CDR3 loop reads CASSNPGTLVF. The CDR3 DNA is TGTGCCAGCAGTAACCCCGGGACTTTAGTCTTT.

The gene calls are TRBV7-8 and TRBJ1-4; D ambiguous. The length of the CDR3 is 15 residues. From germline, CDR1 is SGHVS and CDR2 FQNEAQ. V was pared by 5 bases and J by 4 bases, with 14 bases between. The CDR3 coding sequence is TGTGCCAGCAGCCCTCGTTTTACGGGTAATGAAAAACTGTTTTTT. It is translated as CASSPRFTGNEKLFF. Complete variable domain (other parts from reference TRBV7-8 and TRBJ1-4): GAGVSQSPRYKVAKRGQDVALRCDPISGHVSLFWYQQALGQGPEFLTYFQNEAQLDKSGLPSDRFFAERPEGSVSTLKIQRTQQEDSAVYLCASSPRFTGNEKLFFGSGTQLSVL.

Here the CDR3 DNA reads TGCGCCAGCGGGTCCGGGACAGGCCTGAACACTGAAGCTTTCTTT. Its translation is CASGSGTGLNTEAFF. The chain combines TRBV5-1 with TRBJ1-1; 8 bases are a match to TRBD1. CDR3 length equals 15 residues. The V segment lost 7 bases and the J segment 0 bases; nucleotides outside the gene matches: 8. Germline V gene data show CDR1 as SGHRS and CDR2 as YFSETQ.

This chain connects TRBV7-2 to TRBJ2-1; perhaps TRBD2 as D (6 bases). V was cut by 1 base and J by 0 bases, with 19 bases left in between. Per the germline V gene, CDR1 is SGHTA and CDR2 is FQGNSA. The CDR3 loop spans 19 amino acids. CDR3 coding DNA: TGTGCCAGCAGCTTAGGTAGTCCATTCCTAGCGACCTCCTACAATGAGCAGTTCTTC. Translating gives CASSLGSPFLATSYNEQFF.

J is TRBJ2-7 and V is TRBV6-5, with D hard to call. CDR3 size: 15 residues. V was trimmed by 2 bases and J by 2 bases, leaving 13 bases between them. Looked up from germline, CDR1 is MNHEY and CDR2 is SVGAGI. The CDR3 bases are TGTGCCAGCAGTTACCAATCCAGGTTCCCCTACGAGCAGTACTTC. Encoded protein: CASSYQSRFPYEQYF.

This clone was seen a few times. V gene TRBV3-1 (or the pseudogene TRBV3-2) combines with J gene TRBJ2-3; D might be TRBD1 (6 bases). The CDR3 loop spans 20 amino acids. CDR1 is LGHDT, CDR2 YNNKEL, per germline (reference sequence). Between the trimmed V and J ends, which lost 5 bases and 1 base, there was a span of 28 bases. The CDR3 spells CASSARTGRKALDRTDTQYF. Written as DNA, the CDR3 is TGTGCCAGCAGCGCTAGAACAGGGCGCAAAGCCCTCGATCGCACAGATACGCAGTATTTT.

This chain connects TRBV2 to TRBJ2-3; D is unresolved. V was pared by 7 bases and J by 0 bases, with 8 bases between. Per the germline V gene, CDR1 is SNHLY and CDR2 is FYNNEI. The CDR3 runs to 13 residues. CDR3 protein: CASMTTSTDTQYF. The DNA for the CDR3 is TGTGCCAGCATGACAACTAGCACAGATACGCAGTATTTT.

The chain combines TRBV18 with TRBJ2-5; D perhaps matches TRBD1 (7 bases). V lost 2 bases, J lost 5 bases, and 12 bases lay in between. The germline CDR1 and CDR2 sequences are KGHSH and LQKENI. The CDR3 runs to 14 residues. Here the CDR3 reads CASSPKEGAETQYF. CDR3 bases: TGTGCCAGCTCACCAAAGGAGGGGGCGGAGACCCAGTACTTC.

V and J are TRBV9 and TRBJ2-1, with D possibly being TRBD1 (6 bases). There are 15 residues in the CDR3. Between the trimmed V and J ends, which lost 3 bases and 8 bases, there was a span of 18 bases. CDR1 is SGDLS and CDR2 is YYNGEE in the germline V gene. This CDR3 reads CASSARVGHLDEQFF. CDR3 sequence (DNA): TGTGCCAGCAGCGCTCGAGTGGGACATTTAGATGAGCAGTTCTTC.

V is TRBV28 and J is TRBJ1-3, with TRBD1 identical over 8 bases. Germline trimming cut 3 bases from V and 0 bases from J; bases unmatched to any gene: 4. Germline-derived CDR1 and CDR2 are MDHEN and SYDVKM. This CDR3 has 16 residues. The chain's CDR3 is CASSFVTGVSGNTIYF. CDR3 DNA: TGTGCCAGCAGTTTCGTGACAGGGGTCTCTGGAAACACCATATATTTT.

The V gene is TRBV7-2, the J gene TRBJ1-5; 8 nucleotides agree with TRBD1. This CDR3 is 14 amino acids long. Germline V gene lookup returns CDR1 SGHTA and CDR2 FQGNSA. Unmatched junction bases numbered 6, after V lost 5 bases and J lost 6 bases. The CDR3 spells CASSAGQGRQPQHF. Here the CDR3 DNA reads TGTGCCAGCAGCGCCGGACAGGGACGTCAGCCCCAGCATTTT.

This sequence joins TRBV6-5 and TRBJ2-5, with 9 positions matching TRBD1. Trimming removed 6 bases from V and 5 bases from J; junction bases left unmatched: 4. The CDR3 length is 13 residues. Germline-derived CDR1 and CDR2 are MNHEY and SVGAGI. The CDR3 nucleotides are TGTGCCAGCAGCGGGACAGGGAGGGAGACCCAGTACTTC. Translating it yields CASSGTGRETQYF.